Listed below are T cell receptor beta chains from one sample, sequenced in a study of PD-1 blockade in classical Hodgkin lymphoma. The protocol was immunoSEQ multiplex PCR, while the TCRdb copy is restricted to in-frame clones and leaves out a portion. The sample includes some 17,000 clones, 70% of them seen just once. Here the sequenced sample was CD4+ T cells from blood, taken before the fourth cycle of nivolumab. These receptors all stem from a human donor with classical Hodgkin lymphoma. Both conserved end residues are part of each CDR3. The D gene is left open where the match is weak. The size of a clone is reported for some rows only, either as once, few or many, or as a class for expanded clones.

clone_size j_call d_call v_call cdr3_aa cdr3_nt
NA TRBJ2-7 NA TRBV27 CASSFRDRPHEQYF TGTGCCAGCAGTTTCAGGGACCGCCCCCACGAGCAGTACTTC
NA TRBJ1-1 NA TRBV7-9 CASSLERRGDTEAFF TGTGCCAGCAGCTTAGAGCGCCGGGGAGACACTGAAGCTTTCTTT
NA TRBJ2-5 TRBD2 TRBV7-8 CASSLDSGLARTQYF TGTGCCAGCAGCTTAGACTCGGGACTAGCAAGGACCCAGTACTTC
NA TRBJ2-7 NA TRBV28 CASWTNGREQYF TGTGCCAGTTGGACAAACGGGAGAGAGCAGTACTTC
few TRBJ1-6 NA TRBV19 CASSISGIRNSPLHF TGTGCCAGTAGTATATCCGGGATAAGGAATTCACCCCTCCACTTT
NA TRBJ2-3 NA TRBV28 CASSSAAAPSTDTQYF TGTGCCAGCAGTAGTGCGGCGGCCCCAAGCACAGATACGCAGTATTTT
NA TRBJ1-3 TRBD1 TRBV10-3 CAISEIQGVRNTIYF TGTGCCATCAGTGAGATCCAGGGGGTGAGAAACACCATATATTTT
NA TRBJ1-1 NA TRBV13 CASSLGDRNTEAFF TGTGCCAGCAGCTTAGGGGACAGGAACACTGAAGCTTTCTTT
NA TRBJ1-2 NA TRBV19 CASTPWTESNYGYTF TGTGCCAGTACTCCCTGGACAGAATCTAACTATGGCTACACCTTC
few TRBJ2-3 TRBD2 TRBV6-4 CASTRGGLADCTDTQYF TGTGCCAGCACCCGGGGGGGACTAGCGGACTGCACAGATACGCAGTATTTT
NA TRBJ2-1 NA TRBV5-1 CASSLAVADTGNEQFF TGCGCCAGCAGCTTGGCCGTGGCCGATACCGGCAATGAGCAGTTCTTC
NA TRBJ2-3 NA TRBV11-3 CASSSRGGLQGTQYF TGTGCCAGCAGCTCGAGGGGGGGCCTCCAGGGTACGCAGTATTTT
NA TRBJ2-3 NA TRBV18 CASSPTQKDTQYF TGTGCCAGCTCACCAACGCAGAAAGATACGCAGTATTTT
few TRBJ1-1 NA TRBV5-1 CASSLHKNTEAFF TGCGCCAGCAGCCTACACAAGAACACTGAAGCTTTCTTT
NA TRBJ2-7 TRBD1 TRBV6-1 CASRRGQGNYEQYF TGTGCCAGCAGGCGAGGACAGGGGAACTACGAGCAGTACTTC
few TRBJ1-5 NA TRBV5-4 CASRDLRFSNQPQHF TGTGCCAGCCGGGATTTGAGGTTTAGCAATCAGCCCCAGCATTTT
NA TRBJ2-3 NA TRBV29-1 CSVGPQVSNTQYF TGCAGCGTTGGTCCCCAAGTATCAAATACGCAGTATTTT
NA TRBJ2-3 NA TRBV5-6 CASSLGTSTDTQYF TGTGCCAGCAGCTTGGGGACTAGCACAGATACGCAGTATTTT
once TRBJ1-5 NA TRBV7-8 CASSLAPSQPQHF TGTGCCAGCAGCTTAGCTCCCAGTCAGCCCCAGCATTTT
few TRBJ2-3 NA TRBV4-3 CASRQYWESTDTQYF TGCGCCAGCAGGCAGTATTGGGAGTCCACAGATACGCAGTATTTT
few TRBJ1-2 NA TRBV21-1 CASSKEGAVDYGYTF TGTGCCAGCAGCAAGGAGGGGGCAGTCGACTATGGCTACACCTTC
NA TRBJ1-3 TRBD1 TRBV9 CASSERGDRTSGNTIYF TGTGCCAGCAGCGAGAGAGGGGACAGGACCTCTGGAAACACCATATATTTT
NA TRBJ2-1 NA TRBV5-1 CASSLDGGSYNEQFF TGCGCCAGCAGCTTGGACGGGGGCTCCTACAATGAGCAGTTCTTC
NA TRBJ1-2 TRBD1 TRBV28 CASASGTGFYGYTF TGTGCCAGCGCCTCCGGGACAGGATTCTATGGCTACACCTTC
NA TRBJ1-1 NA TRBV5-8 CASSWGRGEAFF TGTGCCAGCAGCTGGGGGCGGGGAGAAGCTTTCTTT
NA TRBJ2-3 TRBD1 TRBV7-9 CASSFRQGADTQYF TGTGCCAGCAGCTTCCGACAGGGGGCAGATACGCAGTATTTT
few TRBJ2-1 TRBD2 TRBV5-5 CASSLEPASGSNEQFF TGTGCCAGCAGCTTGGAGCCCGCTAGCGGGAGCAATGAGCAGTTCTTC
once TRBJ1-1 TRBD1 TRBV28 CASRLTGANTEAFF TGTGCCAGCAGGCTGACAGGGGCGAACACTGAAGCTTTCTTT
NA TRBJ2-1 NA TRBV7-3 CASSLRAHYNEQFF TGTGCCAGCAGCTTAAGGGCACACTACAATGAGCAGTTCTTC
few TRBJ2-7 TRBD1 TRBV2 CASSDQGAYYEQYF TGTGCCAGCAGTGATCAGGGGGCGTACTACGAGCAGTACTTC
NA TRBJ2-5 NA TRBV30 CAWSVPVLARYQETQYF TGTGCCTGGAGTGTACCTGTCCTCGCCAGGTACCAAGAGACCCAGTACTTC
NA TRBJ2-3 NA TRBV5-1 CASSLEVGGPADTQYF TGCGCCAGCAGCTTGGAGGTGGGGGGGCCAGCAGATACGCAGTATTTT
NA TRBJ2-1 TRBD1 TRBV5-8 CASSSFWTGRSYNEQFF TGTGCCAGCAGCTCCTTTTGGACAGGGCGCTCCTACAATGAGCAGTTCTTC
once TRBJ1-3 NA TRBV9 CASSKGLGNTIYF TGTGCCAGCAGTAAGGGCCTTGGAAACACCATATATTTT
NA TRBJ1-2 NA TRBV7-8 CASSPRGGLSYGYTF TGTGCCAGCAGCCCGCGAGGGGGGCTTAGCTATGGCTACACCTTC
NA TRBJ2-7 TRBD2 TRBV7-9 CASSLVSGGVYEQYF TGTGCCAGCAGCTTAGTTAGCGGGGGGGTCTACGAGCAGTACTTC
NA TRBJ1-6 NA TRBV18 CASSPSPRGNSPLHF TGTGCCAGCTCACCGAGTCCCCGGGGGAATTCACCCCTCCACTTT
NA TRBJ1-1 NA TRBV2 CASITQGGSTEAFF TGTGCCAGCATTACCCAGGGAGGGAGCACTGAAGCTTTCTTT
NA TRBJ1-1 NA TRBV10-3 CAISESGALTEAFF TGTGCCATCAGTGAATCAGGGGCTCTCACTGAAGCTTTCTTT
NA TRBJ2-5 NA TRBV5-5 CASSLHRVETQYF TGTGCCAGCAGCTTGCACAGGGTAGAGACCCAGTACTTC
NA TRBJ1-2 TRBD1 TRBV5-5 CASSGERGLGGYTF TGTGCCAGCAGCGGGGAAAGGGGGCTTGGTGGCTACACCTTC
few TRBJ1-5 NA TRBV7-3 CASSLTGGNQPQHF TGTGCCAGCAGCTTAACCGGGGGGAATCAGCCCCAGCATTTT
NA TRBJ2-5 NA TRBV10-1 CASSLSDRYQETQYF TGCGCCAGCAGTCTCTCCGACAGGTACCAAGAGACCCAGTACTTC
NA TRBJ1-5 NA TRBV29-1 CSVDSGGNQPQHF TGCAGCGTTGACTCGGGAGGTAATCAGCCCCAGCATTTT
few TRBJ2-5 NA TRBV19 CASRGWGGPETQYF TGTGCCAGTAGGGGATGGGGTGGGCCAGAGACCCAGTACTTC
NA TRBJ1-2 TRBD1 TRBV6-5 CASSYRGGPNYGYTF TGTGCCAGCAGTTATAGAGGGGGCCCTAACTATGGCTACACCTTC
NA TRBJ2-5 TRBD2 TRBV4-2 CASSQGGSGLAGRETQYF TGTGCCAGCAGCCAAGGCGGATCGGGACTAGCGGGAAGGGAGACCCAGTACTTC
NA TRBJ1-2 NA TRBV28 CASSPGLGYGYTF TGTGCCAGCAGTCCTGGACTGGGATATGGCTACACCTTC
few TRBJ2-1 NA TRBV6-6 CASSTSGGSYNEQFF NA
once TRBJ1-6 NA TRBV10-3 CAISEGGSSYNSPLHF TGTGCCATCAGTGAGGGGGGGAGCTCCTATAATTCACCCCTCCACTTT
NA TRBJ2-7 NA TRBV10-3 CAISDLGESSYEQYF TGTGCCATCAGTGATTTGGGGGAGAGCTCCTACGAGCAGTACTTC
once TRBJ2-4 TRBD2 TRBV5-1 CASSPTGREGTKNIQYF TGCGCCAGCAGCCCTACGGGGCGGGAGGGAACCAAAAACATTCAGTACTTC
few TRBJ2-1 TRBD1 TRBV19 CASRNTGGPYNEQFF TGTGCCAGTAGAAATACAGGGGGCCCCTACAATGAGCAGTTCTTC
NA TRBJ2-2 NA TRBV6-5 CASSYYEGYTGELFF TGTGCCAGCAGTTACTACGAGGGGTACACCGGGGAGCTGTTTTTT
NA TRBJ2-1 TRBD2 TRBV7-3 CASSLTREAGRYNEQFF TGTGCCAGCAGCCTAACCCGTGAAGCGGGGAGATACAATGAGCAGTTCTTC